The clone carrying this T cell receptor beta chain was recorded at least ten times. What it binds is unknown. The data stem from a study of T cells in Graves' hyperthyroidism and ophthalmopathy. From RNA transcripts, TCR beta CDR3 regions were amplified. When the TCR CDR3 underwent first-round RT-PCR, the HTBI primer set was used. TCRdb re-derived calls from the multiplex PCR reads in MiXCR, one entry per CDR3 protein. The sample records 250,000 to 300,000 distinct CDR3 sequences, 13% to 15% being singletons. J was trimmed by 6 bases and V by 7 bases; bases with no gene match: 5. CDR3 length equals 12 residues. Germline CDR1 SQVTM, CDR2 ANQGSEA. Hyperthyroidism, newly diagnosed and lasting under 2 months, affected patients aged 18 to 65. Sampled blood dates from first hyperthyroidism diagnosis, and it precedes any ophthalmopathy symptoms. General study findings and limits: Most clonotypes that expanded in the thyroid above 0.001 also showed up in blood. From stable hyperthyroidism, ophthalmopathy was separated by a 13 V-J model.

This clonotype was sampled from a woman aged 40 to 50 with Graves' hyperthyroidism that later progressed to Graves' ophthalmopathy. The chain is built from TRBV29-1 and TRBJ2-1; 8 nucleotides match TRBD2. The source material was blood. Here the CDR3 DNA reads TGCAGCGCCCGGACTAGCAGCAATGAGCAGTTCTTC. Its protein product is CSARTSSNEQFF.